Presented here are 9 T cell receptor beta chains from one specimen sequenced in a study of cytomegalovirus exposure and HLA in healthy donors. The study ran its PCR with 60 Vbeta and 13 Jbeta primers. Assay: immunoSEQ multiplex PCR; the TCRdb copy retains only in-frame clones and omits some. The profile shows some 170,000 clones, roughly four fifths of them singletons. The specimen was PBMCs. The receptors here all came from a man aged 50 to 60 in good health and CMV-seropositive.

The CDR3 nucleotides read TGTGCCTGGAATGAGGGGGCCCTCAATCAGCCCCAGCATTTT. Protein sequence: CAWNEGALNQPQHF. The rearrangement links TRBV30 to TRBJ1-5; the match to TRBD1 covers 7 bases. V shed 4 bases, J shed 3 bases, and the junction held 6 bases outside the gene matches. Germline CDR1 is GTSNPN and CDR2 is SVGIG (reference sequence). The CDR3 has 14 amino acids.

The chain couples TRBV19 to TRBJ1-2; TRBD1 agrees at 7 bases. V shed 5 bases, J shed 2 bases, and the junction held 11 bases outside the gene matches. Looked up from germline, CDR1 is LNHDA and CDR2 is SQIVND (reference sequence). The CDR3 is made up of 16 amino acids. The CDR3 DNA sequence: TGTGCCAGTAGTCCCTGGGGGGACAGTTTCAACTATGGCTACACCTTC. It encodes CASSPWGDSFNYGYTF.

The chain has TRBV14 and TRBJ1-1; D is perhaps TRBD1 (5 bases). Trimming stripped 7 bases from V and 5 bases from J, with 14 bases between. There are 13 residues in the CDR3. CDR1 SGHDN and CDR2 FVKESK come from the germline V gene. This CDR3 reads CASIGWGGTEAFF. CDR3 coding DNA: TGTGCCAGCATCGGATGGGGGGGGACTGAAGCTTTCTTT. Full variable domain (missing parts from reference TRBV14 and TRBJ1-1): EAGVTQFPSHSVIEKGQTVTLRCDPISGHDNLYWYRRVMGKEIKFLLHFVKESKQDESGMPNNRFLAERTGGTYSTLKVQPAELEDSGVYFCASIGWGGTEAFFGQGTRLTVV.

The CDR3 DNA reads TGTGCCAGCAGCTTAGACAGCGGGAGCTCCTACAATGAGCAGTTCTTC. It codes for CASSLDSGSSYNEQFF. This chain connects TRBV7-3 to TRBJ2-1; 8 bases line up with TRBD2. J lost 0 bases, V lost 2 bases, and 3 bases had no gene match. CDR3 length: 16 residues. Germline V gives CDR1 SGHTA, CDR2 FQGTGA.

This clone was seen just once. The V gene is TRBV4-2, the J gene TRBJ2-5, with a possible D match to TRBD2 (7 bases). Germline V gene sequence: CDR1 LGHNA, CDR2 YNFKEQ. CDR3 length: 18 amino acids. Trimming shortened V by 1 base and J by 0 bases, and 18 bases separated the two germline ends. CDR3 sequence (DNA): TGTGCCAGCAGCCAAGGTGGTGGGGGGGCGGGTTACCAAGAGACCCAGTACTTC. Protein: CASSQGGGGAGYQETQYF.

This chain joins TRBV6-6 and TRBJ1-3; unclear D gene. The germline V gene has CDR1 MNHNY and CDR2 SVGAGI (reference sequence). Trimming pared 7 bases from V and 2 bases from J, leaving 9 bases between. The CDR3 runs 13 residues. The chain's CDR3 is CASTDPAGNTIYF. CDR3 in DNA: TGTGCCAGCACAGATCCAGCTGGAAACACCATATATTTT.

The J gene is TRBJ2-3, the V gene TRBV7-2, with 8 bases that match TRBD1. The CDR3 loop spans 14 amino acids. V dropped 5 bases and J dropped 4; count of bases not matched to a gene: 5. Germline V lookup: CDR1 SGHTA, CDR2 FQGNSA. Here the CDR3 DNA reads TGTGCCAGCAGCATATTGACAGGGGCAGATACGCAGTATTTT. Its translation is CASSILTGADTQYF.

This clone was detected ten times or more. This rearrangement joins TRBV5-6 to TRBJ2-3, with D possibly matching TRBD2 (6 bases). The CDR3 loop spans 12 amino acids. The V gene's germline CDR1 is SGHDT and CDR2 YYEEEE. The V gene lost 4 bases and the J gene lost 7 bases, with 10 bases spanning the gap. CDR3 region: CASSPGLNTQYF. CDR3 coding DNA: TGTGCCAGCAGCCCGGGACTGAATACGCAGTATTTT.

The gene calls are TRBV9 and TRBJ1-5, with 7 nucleotides matching TRBD1. Germline lookup yields CDR1 SGDLS and CDR2 YYNGEE. CDR3 length: 15 amino acids. V lost 2 bases and J lost 0; bases outside the gene matches: 2. The CDR3 bases are TGTGCCAGCAGCGTCACAGGGGATAGCAATCAGCCCCAGCATTTT. Residues: CASSVTGDSNQPQHF.